The sequence of this TCR beta chain was determined in a study of OX40 agonist ivuxolimab in advanced cancers. Study in general: Those enrolled were 82.7% male, with a mean age of roughly 62 years and ages from roughly 20 to 90. There were three patients with partial responses, one having hepatocellular carcinoma and two cutaneous melanoma.

This CDR3 is built from 15 residues. Deletions cut 3 bases from V and 1 base from J, with 10 bases between. Germline V lookup: CDR1 SGHAT, CDR2 FQDESV (reference sequence). Produced via immunoSEQ multiplex PCR; TCRdb's table is partial and in-frame only. The table has 70,000 or so clones, 85% seen once. The source was CD4+ or CD8+ T cells sorted from blood, collected in a trial of the OX40 agonist ivuxolimab. The receptor's source is an adult with an advanced solid tumor such as melanoma, head and neck, liver or kidney cancer. The chain couples TRBV11-1 to TRBJ2-1; D remains ambiguous. CDR3 loop: CASSLQIRSYNEQFF. DNA of the CDR3: TGTGCCAGCAGCTTGCAGATTCGGTCCTACAATGAGCAGTTCTTC.